These T cell receptor beta chains were read from a single sample in a study of cytomegalovirus exposure and HLA in healthy donors. Clones were sequenced by immunoSEQ multiplex PCR, and TCRdb holds only the in-frame ones, with some missing. The table lists about 110,000 clones, roughly 80% of them singletons. Sequences were obtained from PBMCs. Every receptor here comes from a man between 35 and 55 years old in good health and CMV-seronegative. Each CDR3 is given with its conserved first and last residue. A D gene is named only where the DNA matches it firmly. Rows give clone size only sometimes, using once, few, many, or a class for an expanded clone.

>TRBV11-2|-|TRBD1|TRBJ2-7
TGTGCCAGCAGCTTAGGGTTAGGACAGGGGGCGCGGGAGCAGTACTTC
CASSLGLGQGAREQYF
>TRBV11-2|-|TRBD2|TRBJ2-3
TGTGCCAGCAGCGCGGGACTAGCGCCAAATACGCAGTATTTT
CASSAGLAPNTQYF
>TRBV7-2|few|-|TRBJ2-2
TGTGCCAGCAGCCCGTTTATCGGGATGACCGGGGAGCTGTTTTTT
CASSPFIGMTGELFF
>TRBV4-2|-|TRBD2|TRBJ2-7
TGTGCCAGCAGCCAAGACACCGCGACTAGCTCGGTCGAGCAGTACTTC
CASSQDTATSSVEQYF
>TRBV4-2|-|TRBD2|TRBJ2-5
TGTGCCAGCAGCCAAGATGCGGCTAGCGGGGGGGAGACCCAGTACTTC
CASSQDAASGGETQYF
>TRBV5-1|few|TRBD1|TRBJ2-1
TGCGCCAGCGGAATCGGGGACAGGGGTAATGAGCAGTTCTTC
CASGIGDRGNEQFF
>TRBV7-3|-|TRBD1|TRBJ1-3
TGTGCCAGCAGCTTGGACAGGAGCTCTGGAAACACCATATATTTT
CASSLDRSSGNTIYF
>TRBV5-1|-|-|TRBJ1-1
TGCGCCAGCAGCTTGGGAAACGGAGGAGCGAACACTGAAGCTTTCTTT
CASSLGNGGANTEAFF
>TRBV7-9|few|-|TRBJ1-4
TGTGCCAGCAGCTTAGGACAGTCTAATGAAAAACTGTTTTTT
CASSLGQSNEKLFF
>TRBV6-4|-|TRBD2|TRBJ2-7
TGTGCCAGCAGTGACAAACTAGCGGGGGGTCGTTCCTACGAGCAGTACTTC
CASSDKLAGGRSYEQYF
>TRBV4-1|-|TRBD1|TRBJ1-2
TGCGCCAGCAGCCAAACCGGGACAGGGGGAATTATCTATGGCTACACCTTC
CASSQTGTGGIIYGYTF
>TRBV5-8|few|-|TRBJ1-1
TGTGCCAGCAGCTTACGAGGCAAAGCTTTCTTT
CASSLRGKAFF
>TRBV9|-|-|TRBJ2-2
TGTGCCAGTTCGACCGGGACAATCAACACCGGGGAGCTGTTTTTT
CASSTGTINTGELFF
>TRBV2|-|-|TRBJ2-7
TGTGCCAGCAGTGTGGGACTGCCGGCTTTCGGGCAGTACTTC
CASSVGLPAFGQYF
>TRBV2|-|TRBD2|TRBJ2-7
TGTGCCAGCAGGGGACTAGGCCCCTACGAGCAGTACTTC
CASRGLGPYEQYF
>TRBV11-1|-|TRBD2|TRBJ2-3
TGTGCCAGCAGATATGGGACTAGCGGCACAGATACGCAGTATTTT
CASRYGTSGTDTQYF
>TRBV6-1|-|-|TRBJ1-5
TGTGCCAGCAGTGCGAGGTCAGGGGAGTATAGCAATCAGCCCCAGCATTTT
CASSARSGEYSNQPQHF
>TRBV10-3|-|-|TRBJ2-2
TGTGCCATCAGTGTCCTCGACGGGAGAATGGCCGGGGAGCTGTTTTTT
CAISVLDGRMAGELFF
>TRBV6-5|-|TRBD1|TRBJ2-1
TGTGCCAGCAGGGAATCGACAGGGGATGAGCAGTTCTTC
CASRESTGDEQFF
>TRBV5-1|-|TRBD1|TRBJ1-6
TGCGCCAGCAGCTTGGCTGCAGGACAGGGTAATTCACCCCTCCACTTT
CASSLAAGQGNSPLHF
>TRBV5-1|once|-|TRBJ2-2
TGCGCCAGCAGCCTAGGGTGGGGCGCGAACACCGGGGAGCTGTTTTTT
CASSLGWGANTGELFF
>TRBV9|-|-|TRBJ1-4
TGTGCCAGCAGCCGCGGGGGGAAACTGTTTTTT
CASSRGGKLFF
>TRBV5-1|-|-|TRBJ2-1
TGCGCCAGCAGGGACGGGAGCTACAATGAGCAGTTCTTC
CASRDGSYNEQFF
>TRBV4-2|-|-|TRBJ2-6
TGTGCCAGCAGCCGTCCGACAGCACTCTCTGGGGCCAACGTCCTGACTTTC
CASSRPTALSGANVLTF
>TRBV5-1|-|TRBD2|TRBJ2-7
TGCGCCAGCAGCTTGGCCCCTACTAGCGGGCAAGACGAGCAGTACTTC
CASSLAPTSGQDEQYF
>TRBV5-1|-|-|TRBJ2-7
TGCGCCAGCAGCCCCTCGGGACTCGACCCCTACGAGCAGTACTTC
CASSPSGLDPYEQYF
>TRBV21-1|-|-|TRBJ1-5
TGTGCCAGCAGCAAAGGAGGATGTCAGGGTTTTTCTAGCAATCAGCCCCAGCATTTT
CASSKGGCQGFSSNQPQHF
>TRBV7-2|-|-|TRBJ2-2
TGTGCCAGCAGCGATCGGAGCGGATCGACCGGGGAGCTGTTTTTT
CASSDRSGSTGELFF
>TRBV7-2|few|TRBD1|TRBJ2-1
TGTGCCAGCAGCTTATGGACAGGGGATGTCAATGAGCAGTTCTTC
CASSLWTGDVNEQFF
>TRBV6-1|few|TRBD2|TRBJ2-3
TGTGCCAGCAGTGAAACTAGCGGGGGGACCCGGAGCACAGATACGCAGTATTTT
CASSETSGGTRSTDTQYF
>TRBV11-2|-|-|TRBJ1-2
TGTGCCAGCAGGCTAACACCAGGGGCGAGCTATGGCTACACCTTC
CASRLTPGASYGYTF
>TRBV6-4|-|-|TRBJ2-1
TGTGCCAGCAGTGACTCCGGGACTCACAGTTACAATGAGCAGTTCTTC
CASSDSGTHSYNEQFF
>TRBV15|few|-|TRBJ2-5
TGTGCCACCAGTCTGATAGGGGGTGATTACTTC
CATSLIGGDYF
>TRBV11-2|-|-|TRBJ1-2
TGTGCCAGCAGCTTAGCCTCGGGGTACTATGGCTACACCTTC
CASSLASGYYGYTF
>TRBV6-4|-|TRBD1|TRBJ1-5
TGTGCCAGCAGTGCGACAGGGGCCGGCAATCAGCCCCAGCATTTT
CASSATGAGNQPQHF
>TRBV29-1|-|TRBD1|TRBJ1-5
TGCAGCGTTGGTGACAGGGCTGGTGGTCAGCCCCAGCATTTT
CSVGDRAGGQPQHF
>TRBV4-1|few|TRBD2|TRBJ2-5
TGCGCCAGCAGCCGTGGACTAGCGGGGGTCGCCGAGACCCAGTACTTC
CASSRGLAGVAETQYF
>TRBV7-2|-|TRBD1|TRBJ1-2
TGTGCCAGCAGCTTAGTCGGGACGAACAGGGGGCCCGGTGGCTACACCTTC
CASSLVGTNRGPGGYTF
>TRBV29-1|-|-|TRBJ1-5
TGCAGCGTTTGTGCGGGGGGGAGTAATCAGCCCCAGCATTTT
CSVCAGGSNQPQHF
>TRBV15|-|-|TRBJ2-5
TGTGCCACCAGCCGAATCGTCCGCTCGGAGCAGTACTTC
CATSRIVRSEQYF
>TRBV19|-|-|TRBJ1-6
TGTGCCAGTAGTAGGGCAGGGGATTCACCCCTCCACTTT
CASSRAGDSPLHF
>TRBV11-1|-|TRBD2|TRBJ2-1
TGTGCCAGCAGCTTAGACGGGGGGGCTTGGAATGAGCAGTTCTTC
CASSLDGGAWNEQFF
>TRBV10-1|-|TRBD1|TRBJ1-1
TGCGCCAGCAGTTTCACAAAAGACAGGGCTTCGGAAGCTTTCTTT
CASSFTKDRASEAFF
>TRBV11-2|-|-|TRBJ2-5
TGTGCCAGCAGCTTATCGCTAGGCTGGGAGACCCAGTACTTC
CASSLSLGWETQYF
>TRBV6-1|-|-|TRBJ2-7
TGTGCCAGCAGTGAGAGCTCCTACGAGCAGTACTTC
CASSESSYEQYF
>TRBV7-8|-|-|TRBJ1-4
TGTGCCAGCAGCTTAGGACAGGCTGAGAAACTGTTTTTT
CASSLGQAEKLFF
>TRBV27|-|-|TRBJ2-7
TGTGCCAGCAGTTTATCTGGGGGCGTCAACGAGCAGTACTTC
CASSLSGGVNEQYF
>TRBV6-1|-|TRBD1|TRBJ1-3
TGTGCCAGTAGGACAGGAACCTCCTCTGGAAACACCATATATTTT
CASRTGTSSGNTIYF
>TRBV29-1|-|TRBD1|TRBJ2-6
TGCAGCGCGGGACAGTCTGGGGCCAACGTCCTGACTTTC
CSAGQSGANVLTF
>TRBV7-6|-|-|TRBJ2-5
TGTGCCAGCAGCTCCACTATAGGGGGCCAAGAGACCCAGTACTTC
CASSSTIGGQETQYF
>TRBV19|-|-|TRBJ1-5
TGTGCCAGTAGCCGAGGACAGACCAATCAGCCCCAGCATTTT
CASSRGQTNQPQHF